These T cell receptor beta chains were read from a single sample in a study of T cells in Graves' hyperthyroidism and ophthalmopathy. TCRdb called the multiplex PCR reads again in MiXCR, with one record for every CDR3 protein. This table holds some 570,000 distinct CDR3 sequences, 14% found once. Sample: blood. The source of these receptors is a woman aged 18-30 years with Graves' ophthalmopathy. Each CDR3 is given without its conserved first and last residue. Clone size is stated in some rows and not others, as once, few, many or a class when expanded.

clone_size: -
v_call: TRBV27
j_call: TRBJ1-1
cdr3_aa: ATLPGRLNTEAF

clone_size: few
v_call: TRBV11-2
j_call: TRBJ2-5
cdr3_aa: ASSLELGPQETQY

clone_size: many
v_call: TRBV11-1
j_call: TRBJ2-3
cdr3_aa: ASSSRTSGHPTDTQY

clone_size: -
v_call: TRBV7-9
j_call: TRBJ2-3
cdr3_aa: ASTGTSGRGQY

clone_size: few
v_call: TRBV6-1
j_call: TRBJ2-2
cdr3_aa: ASTPRAGTVTGELF

clone_size: few
v_call: TRBV10-3
j_call: TRBJ1-5
cdr3_aa: AISESKGGWQPQH

clone_size: many
v_call: TRBV28
j_call: TRBJ2-7
cdr3_aa: ASSLFRGEQY

clone_size: many
v_call: TRBV12-3/TRBV12-4
j_call: TRBJ1-4
cdr3_aa: ASSLMRGTEKLF

clone_size: -
v_call: TRBV2
j_call: TRBJ2-7
cdr3_aa: ASTLAGAGTYEQY

clone_size: few
v_call: TRBV28
j_call: TRBJ2-7
cdr3_aa: ASSLYTGSEQY

clone_size: few
v_call: TRBV20-1
j_call: TRBJ2-7
cdr3_aa: SARGDSYEQY

clone_size: many
v_call: TRBV16
j_call: TRBJ2-7
cdr3_aa: ASSQGGAYEQY

clone_size: few
v_call: TRBV7-3
j_call: TRBJ1-5
cdr3_aa: ASSRMGGNQPQH

clone_size: many
v_call: TRBV11-2
j_call: TRBJ2-1
cdr3_aa: ASSLEWGSNEQF

clone_size: many
v_call: TRBV6-5
j_call: TRBJ1-5
cdr3_aa: ASSYTTGQDQPQH